Below, 12 T cell receptor beta chains from the same sample are listed, as sequenced in a study of blood T cell repertoires in COVID-19. Profiling relied on immunoSEQ multiplex PCR, and the TCRdb table lists in-frame clones only, not all of them. The sample shows 200,000 to 300,000 clones, about four fifths of them seen only once. Sequencing used peripheral blood. The receptor set was obtained from a woman aged 18-29 years with acute or convalescent COVID-19.

The genes are TRBV6-5 and TRBJ2-1; possibly TRBD1 for D (5 bases). CDR3 length: 14 residues. The V and J ends lost 6 bases and 7 bases respectively, with 16 bases between them. Germline-derived CDR1 and CDR2 are MNHEY and SVGAGI. CDR3 bases: TGTGCCAGCAGCAGGGCCCATACAGCAAATGAGCAGTTCTTC. As protein: CASSRAHTANEQFF.

This chain connects TRBV30 to TRBJ2-1; no reliable D call. Between the trimmed V and J ends, which lost 7 bases and 5 bases, there was a span of 12 bases. Germline-derived CDR1 and CDR2 are GTSNPN and SVGIG (reference sequence). This CDR3 has 12 amino acids. CDR3 protein: CASGFSHNEQFF. CDR3 coding DNA: TGTGCCTCCGGGTTTTCCCACAATGAGCAGTTCTTC.

The genes are TRBV19 and TRBJ2-1; 9 bases agree with TRBD2. The V gene's germline CDR1 is LNHDA and CDR2 SQIVND (reference sequence). V shed 6 bases, J shed 10 bases, and the junction held 10 bases outside the gene matches. The CDR3 has 14 amino acids. CDR3 in DNA: TGTGCCAGTAGGTGGCTAGCGGGGCCCTACGAGCAGTTCTTC. Translating it yields CASRWLAGPYEQFF.

This clone was observed a handful of times. The chain couples TRBV1 to TRBJ2-2; no check of the table's D call, TRBD1, against the DNA was made. TRBV1 is classified as a pseudogene. CDR3 length: 19 residues. CDR3 DNA sequence: TGCACCAGCAGCCAAGTCGACAGAAGGCTCACCACGAACACCGGGGAGCTGTTTTTT. This gives the protein CTSSQVDRRLTTNTGELFF.

The chain combines TRBV6-5 with TRBJ1-1, with a tentative D call TRBD1 (5 bases). The germline V gene encodes CDR1 MNHEY and CDR2 SVGAGI. The length of the CDR3 is 15 residues. V was shortened by 6 bases and J by 1 base, with 15 bases between the two germline ends. The CDR3 nucleotides are TGTGCCAGCAGGCGCGGGACGGCAAGGAACACTGAAGCTTTCTTT. This encodes CASRRGTARNTEAFF.

V and J are TRBV19 and TRBJ2-1, with a tentative D call TRBD2 (6 bases). This CDR3 has 16 amino acids. CDR1 LNHDA and CDR2 SQIVND come from the germline V gene (reference sequence). V lost 6 bases and J lost 7, with 22 bases in between. In nucleotides, the CDR3 is TGTGCCAGTAGGAATCCTTGGGGGGTGGGTCGGAATGAGCAGTTCTTC. It translates to CASRNPWGVGRNEQFF.

The genes are TRBV18 and TRBJ1-2; maybe TRBD1 (6 bases). Germline loops: CDR1 KGHSH, CDR2 LQKENI. V was shortened by 3 bases and J by 4 bases, with 9 bases between the two germline ends. The CDR3 totals 13 residues. CDR3 sequence: CASSPQDSYGYTF. CDR3 nucleotide sequence: TGTGCCAGCTCACCCCAGGACAGCTATGGCTACACCTTC.

The gene calls are TRBV9 and TRBJ1-3, with D perhaps matching TRBD1 (5 bases). The CDR3 loop spans 15 amino acids. The germline gives CDR1 SGDLS, CDR2 YYNGEE. Trimming took off 4 bases at V and 0 bases at J, with 11 bases between the two ends. The CDR3 protein is CASSTADSSGNTIYF. The CDR3 nucleotides read TGTGCCAGCAGCACCGCCGACAGCTCTGGAAACACCATATATTTT. Drawing the rest from reference TRBV9 and TRBJ1-3, the complete variable domain is DSGVTQTPKHLITATGQRVTLRCSPRSGDLSVYWYQQSLDQGLQFLIQYYNGEERAKGNILERFSAQQFPDLHSELNLSSLELGDSALYFCASSTADSSGNTIYFGEGSWLTVV.

The V call is TRBV6-6, the J call TRBJ2-7; tentative D call: TRBD1 (5 bases). The CDR3 is 15 residues long. The germline V gene encodes CDR1 MNHNY and CDR2 SVGAGI (reference sequence). V was cut by 2 bases and J by 0 bases, with 11 bases left in between. CDR3: CASSYGGARSYEQYF. Written as DNA, the CDR3 is TGTGCCAGCAGTTACGGTGGGGCTCGCTCCTACGAGCAGTACTTC.

V gene TRBV27 combines with J gene TRBJ2-5; D uncertain. The CDR3 sequence is 14 residues long. The V end was cut by 0 bases, the J end by 0 bases, with 5 bases between. Per the germline V gene, CDR1 is MNHEY and CDR2 is SMNVEV (reference sequence). The CDR3 coding sequence is TGTGCCAGCAGTTTATCCGGGTACCAAGAGACCCAGTACTTC. Protein product: CASSLSGYQETQYF.

J is TRBJ2-5 and V is TRBV5-8, with 10 nucleotides matching TRBD2. With V trimmed by 2 bases and J by 7 bases, 17 bases remained unmatched. The CDR3 consists of 18 residues. The germline V gene encodes CDR1 SGHTS and CDR2 YDEGEE. CDR3 region: CASSFPLAGDPLMGTQYF. DNA for the CDR3: TGTGCCAGCAGCTTTCCCCTAGCGGGAGACCCCTTGATGGGGACCCAGTACTTC.

The J gene is TRBJ2-7, the V gene TRBV27, with TRBD2 as a possible D gene (6 bases). V was shortened by 5 bases and J by 4 bases, with 18 bases between the two germline ends. CDR3 length: 15 residues. Germline V gene lookup returns CDR1 MNHEY and CDR2 SMNVEV (reference sequence). The CDR3 nucleotides are TGTGCCAGCAGTCTACGGTTCGGGGGACTGTACGAGCAGTACTTC. Amino acids: CASSLRFGGLYEQYF.